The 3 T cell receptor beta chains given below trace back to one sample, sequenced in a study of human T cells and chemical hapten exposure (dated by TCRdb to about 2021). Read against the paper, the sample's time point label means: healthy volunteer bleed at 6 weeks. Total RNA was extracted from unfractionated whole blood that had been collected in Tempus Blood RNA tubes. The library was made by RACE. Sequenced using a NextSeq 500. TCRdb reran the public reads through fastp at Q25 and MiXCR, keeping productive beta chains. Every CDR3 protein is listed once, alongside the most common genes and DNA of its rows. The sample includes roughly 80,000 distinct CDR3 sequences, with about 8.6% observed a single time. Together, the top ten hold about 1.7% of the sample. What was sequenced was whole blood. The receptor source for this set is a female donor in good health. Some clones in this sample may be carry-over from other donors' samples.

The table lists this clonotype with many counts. CDR3 sequence: CASCRTGTFCTF. In nucleotides, the CDR3 is TGTGCCAGTTGCCGGACAGGGACATTCTGCACCTTC. The V gene is TRBV27, the J gene TRBJ1-2; 8 nucleotides match TRBD1. There are 12 residues in the CDR3. J lost 13 bases, V lost 9 bases, and 13 bases had no gene match. Germline V CDR1 and CDR2: MNHEY, SMNVEV (reference sequence).

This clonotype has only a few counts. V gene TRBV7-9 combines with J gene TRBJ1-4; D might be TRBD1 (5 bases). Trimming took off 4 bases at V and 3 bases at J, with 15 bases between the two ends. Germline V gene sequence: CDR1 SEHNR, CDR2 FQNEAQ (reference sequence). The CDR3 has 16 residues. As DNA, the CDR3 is TGTGCCAGCAGCTCAGTTGGGGCGGACTCTAATGAAAAACTGTTTTTT. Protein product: CASSSVGADSNEKLFF.

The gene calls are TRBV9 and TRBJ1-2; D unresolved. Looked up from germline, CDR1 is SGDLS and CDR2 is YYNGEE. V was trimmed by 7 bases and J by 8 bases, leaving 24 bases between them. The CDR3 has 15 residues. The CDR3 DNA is TGTGCCAGCTCAGCGTATCCCCAACCGGCGGGGGGCTACACCTTC. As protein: CASSAYPQPAGGYTF. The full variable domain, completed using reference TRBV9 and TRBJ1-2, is DSGVTQTPKHLITATGQRVTLRCSPRSGDLSVYWYQQSLDQGLQFLIQYYNGEERAKGNILERFSAQQFPDLHSELNLSSLELGDSALYFCASSAYPQPAGGYTFGSGTRLTVV.